The 14 T cell receptor beta chains below all came from one sample that was sequenced in a study of T cell changes during pregnancy in multiple sclerosis. Sequencing was performed with immunoSEQ multiplex PCR; in TCRdb, only in-frame clones are kept and a portion is missing. The profile shows some 97,000 clones, approximately 94% of them singletons. Sequencing used peripheral blood, obtained before pregnancy. These receptors were taken from a female donor with multiple sclerosis, enrolled in a pregnancy study.

V is TRBV2 and J is TRBJ2-7; 9 bases fit TRBD2. Trimming cost V 3 bases and J 0 bases; bases outside gene matches: 6. In germline, CDR1 is SNHLY, CDR2 FYNNEI. The CDR3 has 16 residues. This CDR3 is CASSEVSGRYSYEQYF. CDR3 nucleotides: TGTGCCAGCAGTGAGGTCAGCGGGAGGTACTCCTACGAGCAGTACTTC.

The chain uses TRBV7-9 and TRBJ2-6, with TRBD1 as a possible D gene (6 bases). The germline V gene has CDR1 SEHNR and CDR2 FQNEAQ (reference sequence). There are 16 residues in the CDR3. V gave up 2 bases and J gave up 0 bases, with 8 bases separating them. CDR3 DNA: TGTGCCAGCAGCTTACAGGGGAACTCTGGGGCCAACGTCCTGACTTTC. This gives the protein CASSLQGNSGANVLTF.

The CDR3, as DNA: TGCGCCAGCAGATTCATGACAGGGGGTAACGAGCAGTACTTC. It encodes CASRFMTGGNEQYF. The chain couples TRBV5-1 to TRBJ2-7; 9 bases map to TRBD1. The V gene end was trimmed by 5 bases and the J gene end by 5 bases; junction bases not matched to a gene: 8. There are 14 residues in the CDR3. Germline V gene data show CDR1 as SGHRS and CDR2 as YFSETQ.

The V and J genes are TRBV4-1 and TRBJ1-2, with TRBD1 as a possible D gene (6 bases). This CDR3 region has 14 residues. Germline CDR1 and CDR2: MGHRA and YSYEKL. V lost 2 bases and J 2 bases, leaving 9 bases between the germline ends. The CDR3, as DNA: TGCGCCAGCAGCCAACTCCAGGGGAACTATGGCTACACCTTC. It encodes CASSQLQGNYGYTF.

The chain employs TRBV2 and TRBJ1-1; D not certain. V lost 1 base to trimming and J lost 5 bases, with 5 bases between them. Germline V CDR1 and CDR2: SNHLY, FYNNEI. This CDR3 is 12 amino acids long. The chain's CDR3 is CASSEVRTEAFF. In DNA form, the CDR3 reads TGTGCCAGCAGTGAAGTGAGGACTGAAGCTTTCTTT. Full variable domain (outside the CDR3, taken from reference TRBV2 and TRBJ1-1): EPEVTQTPSHQVTQMGQEVILRCVPISNHLYFYWYRQILGQKVEFLVSFYNNEISEKSEIFDDQFSVERPDGSNFTLKIRSTKLEDSAMYFCASSEVRTEAFFGQGTRLTVV.

This CDR3 is CASRTTSGSTDTQYF. CDR3 DNA sequence: TGTGCCAGCAGGACTACTAGCGGAAGCACAGATACGCAGTATTTT. V and J are TRBV11-2 and TRBJ2-3, with 8 positions matching TRBD2. The germline V gene has CDR1 SGHAT and CDR2 FQNNGV. V lost 6 bases, J lost 0 bases, and 5 bases stayed unmatched. This CDR3 region has 15 residues.

The V call is TRBV2, the J call TRBJ1-2; 7 bases line up with TRBD1. CDR1 and CDR2 (germline): SNHLY, FYNNEI. This CDR3 spans 13 amino acids. The V gene end was trimmed by 4 bases and the J gene end by 8 bases; junction bases not matched to a gene: 7. In nucleotides, the CDR3 is TGTGCCAGCAGTGGTGGGGCAGGGGGAGGCTACACCTTC. This gives the protein CASSGGAGGGYTF.

The chain uses TRBV6-1 and TRBJ1-1; TRBD1 aligns across 9 bases. Trimming cost V 9 bases and J 1 base; bases outside gene matches: 3. The V gene's germline CDR1 is MNHNS and CDR2 SASEGT. CDR3 length: 13 residues. CDR3 region: CASQTGGNTEAFF. The CDR3, as DNA: TGTGCCAGTCAGACAGGGGGGAACACTGAAGCTTTCTTT.

J is TRBJ2-7 and V is TRBV5-4; 8 bases map to TRBD1. V lost 4 bases, J lost 3 bases, and 9 bases stayed unmatched. CDR3 length: 15 residues. From germline, CDR1 is SGHNT and CDR2 YYREEE (reference sequence). CDR3 amino acids: CASSVTGVLSYEQYF. Here the CDR3 DNA reads TGTGCCAGCAGCGTGACAGGGGTTTTGAGCTACGAGCAGTACTTC.

V gene TRBV7-9 combines with J gene TRBJ1-2, with 7 bases matching TRBD1. With 0 bases clipped from V and 2 bases from J, the junction kept 9 bases outside the gene matches. The CDR3 loop spans 17 amino acids. Germline V gene sequence: CDR1 SEHNR, CDR2 FQNEAQ (reference sequence). This CDR3 reads CASSLAEGALPNYGYTF. CDR3 in DNA: TGTGCCAGCAGCTTAGCGGAGGGGGCGCTCCCAAACTATGGCTACACCTTC.

This clone was observed once. J is TRBJ1-2 and V is TRBV7-9, with D unresolved. The CDR3 is 15 residues long. Germline CDR1 is SEHNR and CDR2 is FQNEAQ (reference sequence). Trimming removed 7 bases from V and 5 bases from J, with 20 bases in between. The CDR3 loop reads CASTTSGPQRYGYTF. In DNA, the CDR3 is TGTGCCAGCACCACGAGTGGGCCCCAGCGGTATGGCTACACCTTC.

This chain links TRBV2 with TRBJ2-7; D unclear. The CDR3 is 14 amino acids. Germline CDR1 SNHLY, CDR2 FYNNEI. Trimming pared 7 bases from V and 2 bases from J, leaving 15 bases between. For the CDR3, the DNA is TGTGCCAGCAAGTCTAGTCCGGTTACCTACGAGCAGTACTTC. This sequence encodes CASKSSPVTYEQYF.

The genes are TRBV28 and TRBJ1-1; TRBD1 might be the D (6 bases). Germline V gives CDR1 MDHEN, CDR2 SYDVKM. V dropped 2 bases and J dropped 4 bases, with 11 bases sitting between them. The CDR3 covers 14 residues. The CDR3, as DNA: TGTGCCAGCAGTTTAGTGGGGGCTGGCACTGAAGCTTTCTTT. It is translated as CASSLVGAGTEAFF.

This chain joins TRBV6-1 and TRBJ2-7, with a weak D call TRBD2 (5 bases). V was pared by 0 bases and J by 3 bases, with 15 bases between. This CDR3 is 16 amino acids long. Germline V gene sequence: CDR1 MNHNS, CDR2 SASEGT. This chain's CDR3 is CASSEAGSSPYYEQYF. For the CDR3, the DNA is TGTGCCAGCAGTGAAGCGGGGAGTTCCCCTTACTACGAGCAGTACTTC.